Each of the 16 T cell receptor beta chains below was sequenced from the same sample in a study of Ad26.COV2.S vaccination and SARS-CoV-2 variants. Treatment: over 15 received Ad26.COV2.S at low or high dose, single or two shots; several received placebo; per-sample allocation not given. Repertoires come from day 63 after the first vaccine or placebo injection. TCRdb's copy holds only in-frame clones and misses some; the assay was immunoSEQ multiplex PCR. The sample carries roughly 380,000 clones, 87% recorded once. The specimen comprised peripheral blood, sampled in a trial of Ad26.COV2.S vaccine versus placebo. The receptors derive from a person between 18 and 59 years old who received the Ad26.COV2.S COVID-19 vaccine or a placebo.

V gene TRBV9 combines with J gene TRBJ1-3; TRBD1 is a possible D gene (5 bases). V was cut by 3 bases and J by 2 bases, with 12 bases left in between. The CDR3 loop spans 15 amino acids. Germline CDR1 is SGDLS and CDR2 is YYNGEE. The CDR3 region has the DNA TGTGCCAGCAGCGCTTCCCCAGGGACTGGAAACACCATATATTTT. It yields the protein CASSASPGTGNTIYF.

The chain has TRBV7-8 and TRBJ1-1; no clear D gene. Germline V CDR1 and CDR2: SGHVS, FQNEAQ. Between the trimmed V and J ends, which lost 1 base and 7 bases, there was a span of 10 bases. The CDR3 runs 13 residues. The DNA for the CDR3 is TGTGCCAGCAGCTTAGGGCCGGGAGATGAAGCTTTCTTT. It is translated as CASSLGPGDEAFF.

The V call is TRBV6-1, the J call TRBJ1-2; D is perhaps TRBD1 (6 bases). The CDR3 length is 16 residues. The V gene's germline CDR1 is MNHNS and CDR2 SASEGT. V lost 2 bases and J lost 2, with 15 bases in between. CDR3 protein: CASSEFVGQTNYGYTF. In DNA, the CDR3 is TGTGCCAGCAGTGAATTTGTAGGACAGACAAACTATGGCTACACCTTC.

The V and J genes are TRBV6-6 and TRBJ1-1; the D gene is possibly TRBD1 (5 bases). The germline gives CDR1 MNHNY, CDR2 SVGAGI (reference sequence). V shed 6 bases and J shed 0 bases, with 17 bases lying between them. This CDR3 is built from 16 residues. CDR3 DNA: TGTGCCAGCAGCCCCCTTCGACAGCTCATGAACACTGAAGCTTTCTTT. Translation gives CASSPLRQLMNTEAFF.

This sequence joins TRBV6-5 and TRBJ1-6, with D unclear. This CDR3 has 14 amino acids. The V end lost 5 bases, the J end lost 7 bases, and 12 bases lay between the germline ends. Germline lookup yields CDR1 MNHEY and CDR2 SVGAGI. CDR3: CASSPGVLNSPLHF. In nucleotides, the CDR3 is TGTGCCAGCAGTCCGGGAGTCTTAAATTCACCCCTCCACTTT.

A few counts support this clone. The V and J genes are TRBV30 and TRBJ1-6; D is perhaps TRBD1 (5 bases). The CDR3 runs to 13 residues. Trimming removed 1 base at V and 7 bases at J, with 8 bases between. CDR1 GTSNPN and CDR2 SVGIG come from the germline V gene (reference sequence). CDR3 sequence reads: CAWSGYRNSPLHF. CDR3 DNA: TGTGCCTGGAGTGGGTACAGGAATTCACCCCTCCACTTT.

The V and J genes are TRBV12-5 and TRBJ1-1; D gene unclear. The V gene lost 2 bases and the J gene lost 4 bases, with 11 bases spanning the gap. This CDR3 contains 14 residues. Germline values: CDR1 LGHNT, CDR2 FRNRAP. The CDR3 DNA follows: TGTGCTAGTGGTTTGTCTGGGAAGATCACTGAAGCTTTCTTT. The encoded protein is CASGLSGKITEAFF.

This chain links TRBV29-1 with TRBJ2-7; D is tentatively TRBD1 or TRBD2 (5 bases each). This CDR3 contains 11 residues. The V end was cut by 4 bases, the J end by 2 bases, with 6 bases between. CDR1 and CDR2 from the germline V gene are SQVTM and ANQGSEA. Here the CDR3 DNA reads TGCAGCGTTGGGGGGACCTACGAGCAGTACTTC. It translates to CSVGGTYEQYF.

The chain links TRBV7-3 to TRBJ2-3, with 7 nucleotides matching TRBD1. Looked up from germline, CDR1 is SGHTA and CDR2 is FQGTGA. The V gene end was trimmed by 0 bases and the J gene end by 3 bases; junction bases not matched to a gene: 6. The CDR3 is 16 amino acids. The CDR3 here is CASSLTGHRGTDTQYF. CDR3 bases: TGTGCCAGCAGCTTAACAGGGCACAGGGGTACAGATACGCAGTATTTT.

The chain combines TRBV7-9 with TRBJ1-6; D gene uncertain. Trimming cost V 8 bases and J 12 bases, with 20 bases left between them. The CDR3 length is 14 residues. CDR1 is SEHNR and CDR2 is FQNEAQ in the germline V gene (reference sequence). The CDR3 reads CASRPAGHYEPLHF. CDR3 nucleotides: TGTGCCAGCCGCCCCGCCGGGCACTATGAACCCCTCCACTTT.

This chain links TRBV19 with TRBJ1-2, with 8 bases fitting TRBD1. Losses at the gene ends were 4 bases for V and 6 bases for J; bases not matched to a gene: 4. Per germline, CDR1 LNHDA and CDR2 SQIVND (reference sequence). The CDR3 consists of 13 residues. The CDR3 protein is CASSKQGEHGYTF. As DNA, the CDR3 is TGTGCCAGTAGTAAACAGGGGGAGCATGGCTACACCTTC.

V is TRBV11-3 and J is TRBJ2-5; D is undetermined. Germline V gene data show CDR1 as SGHNT and CDR2 as YENEEA. The CDR3 is 13 amino acids. The V end lost 0 bases, the J end lost 2 bases, and 4 bases lay between the germline ends. The DNA for the CDR3 is TGTGCCAGCAGCTTAGACAGACAAGAGACCCAGTACTTC. Translating it yields CASSLDRQETQYF.

This clone was seen just once. The chain links TRBV7-2 to TRBJ2-1; 11 nucleotides agree with TRBD2. The V segment lost 6 bases and the J segment 4 bases; nucleotides outside the gene matches: 5. Germline V gene sequence: CDR1 SGHTA, CDR2 FQGNSA. The CDR3 length is 15 residues. As DNA, the CDR3 is TGTGCCAGCAGTTTTAGCGGGGGGGATTACAATGAGCAGTTCTTC. As protein: CASSFSGGDYNEQFF.

V gene TRBV11-2 combines with J gene TRBJ2-5; 8 bases are shared with TRBD2. The CDR3 covers 14 residues. The V segment lost 6 bases and the J segment 4 bases; nucleotides outside the gene matches: 7. Germline V gene sequence: CDR1 SGHAT, CDR2 FQNNGV. The CDR3 spells CASRPGGVTETQYF. CDR3 in DNA: TGTGCCAGCAGGCCCGGGGGGGTGACAGAGACCCAGTACTTC. Looking up the rest from reference TRBV11-2 and TRBJ2-5 gives the full variable domain: EAGVAQSPRYKIIEKRQSVAFWCNPISGHATLYWYQQILGQGPKLLIQFQNNGVVDDSQLPKDRFSAERLKGVDSTLKIQPAKLEDSAVYLCASRPGGVTETQYFGPGTRLLVL.

The chain links TRBV5-5 to TRBJ1-1, with no clear D. The CDR3 runs to 14 residues. V was shortened by 0 bases and J by 0 bases, with 6 bases between the two germline ends. Per germline, CDR1 SGHKS and CDR2 YYEKEE (reference sequence). CDR3 sequence (DNA): TGTGCCAGCAGCTTGGCTCATCTGAACACTGAAGCTTTCTTT. Amino acid sequence: CASSLAHLNTEAFF.

CDR3 region: CASSQSPDRGTEAFF. CDR3 sequence (DNA): TGCGCCAGCAGCCAATCCCCGGACAGGGGCACTGAAGCTTTCTTT. The rearrangement joins TRBV4-1 to TRBJ1-1; 9 bases fit TRBD1. The germline gives CDR1 MGHRA, CDR2 YSYEKL. V was pared by 2 bases and J by 4 bases, with 5 bases of the junction left unmatched. The CDR3 spans 15 residues.